The present entry profiles one T cell receptor beta chain with its context. The antigen is undetermined. Treatment defined: roughly 10-day PBMC culture with coronavirus spike peptide pools or control peptides (ViraFEST assay). These data come from a study of vaccination and CD4 T cells after COVID-19. Looking at the study overall: Overlapping SARS-CoV-2, HCoV-NL63, HCoV-OC43 and HCoV-229E spike peptides were used to stimulate cells.

Sequencing of DNA taken from cultured CD4+ T cells relied on the Oncomine TCR Beta short-read assay. Using its own MiXCR run on the PCR reads, TCRdb lists one record per CDR3 protein. The sample holds about 14,000 distinct CDR3 sequences, approximately 61% seen once. The CDR3 extends over 15 amino acids. Per the germline V gene, CDR1 is SEHNR and CDR2 is FQNEAQ (reference sequence). J was trimmed by 5 bases and V by 5 bases; bases with no gene match: 12. The V call is TRBV7-9, the J call TRBJ2-7; 7 positions match TRBD2. The sequenced sample consisted of CD4+ T cells from blood, cultured in vitro. The sequence derives from a human donor who had recovered from COVID-19. CDR3 region: CASSPNLREFNEQYF. CDR3 bases: TGTGCCAGCAGCCCGAATCTGCGGGAGTTCAACGAGCAGTACTTC.